This T cell receptor (beta chain) is from a study of cytomegalovirus exposure and HLA in healthy donors. Trimming cost V 5 bases and J 6 bases; bases outside gene matches: 11. The germline V gene encodes CDR1 SGHTA and CDR2 FQGTGA. The CDR3 contains 16 residues. Data came from immunoSEQ multiplex PCR; TCRdb stores just in-frame clones and leaves some out. The sample consists of some 90,000 clones, approximately 96% of them appearing once. Concerning this clone: Its antigen is still unknown.

Study results and limitations: Rare TCR sequences dominated, though some public TCRs recurred in many donors. Associated with cytomegalovirus, according to the listing, were some 150 TCR beta chains.

This sequence originates from a man between 18 and 29 years old in good health and CMV-seronegative. The sequencing input was PBMCs. The chain couples TRBV7-3 to TRBJ2-1; 9 positions agree with TRBD2. Here the CDR3 DNA reads TGTGCCAGCAGCCTAAGGGGCGGGAGGGTCGGCAATGAGCAGTTCTTC. It translates to CASSLRGGRVGNEQFF.